This TCR beta chain stems from a study of control samples from healthy donors and cancer patients. Sequencing was performed with immunoSEQ multiplex PCR; in TCRdb, only in-frame clones are kept and a portion is missing. The data hold about 180,000 clones, with more than 90% observed a single time. The CDR3 runs 14 residues. Germline assignment: CDR1 SQVTM and CDR2 ANQGSEA. V dropped 3 bases and J dropped 1 base, with 12 bases sitting between them. This receptor was taken from a man aged 30 to 39 in good health. Material: blood. V and J are TRBV29-1 and TRBJ1-1, with D maybe TRBD1 (6 bases). DNA for the CDR3: TGCAGCGTTGAGGACAGCTTGGGGAACACTGAAGCTTTCTTT. The encoded protein is CSVEDSLGNTEAFF.